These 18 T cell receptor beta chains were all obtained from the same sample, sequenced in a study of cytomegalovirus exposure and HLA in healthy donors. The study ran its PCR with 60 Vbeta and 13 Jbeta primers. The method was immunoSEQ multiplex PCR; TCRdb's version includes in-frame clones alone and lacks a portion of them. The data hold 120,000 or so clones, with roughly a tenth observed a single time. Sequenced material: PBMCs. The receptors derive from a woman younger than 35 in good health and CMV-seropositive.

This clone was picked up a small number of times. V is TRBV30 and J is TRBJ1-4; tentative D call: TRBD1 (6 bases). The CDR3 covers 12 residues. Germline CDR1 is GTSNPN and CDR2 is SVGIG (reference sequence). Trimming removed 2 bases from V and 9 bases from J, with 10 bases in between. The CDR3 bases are TGTGCCTGGAGTCTACAGGGAAAAAAACTGTTTTTT. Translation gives CAWSLQGKKLFF.

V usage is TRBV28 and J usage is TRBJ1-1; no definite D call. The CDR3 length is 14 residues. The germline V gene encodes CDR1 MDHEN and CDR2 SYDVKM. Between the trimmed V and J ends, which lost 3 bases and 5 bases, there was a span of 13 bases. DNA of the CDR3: TGTGCCAGCAGTTTCCCTCTGACATCGACTGAAGCTTTCTTT. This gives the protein CASSFPLTSTEAFF.

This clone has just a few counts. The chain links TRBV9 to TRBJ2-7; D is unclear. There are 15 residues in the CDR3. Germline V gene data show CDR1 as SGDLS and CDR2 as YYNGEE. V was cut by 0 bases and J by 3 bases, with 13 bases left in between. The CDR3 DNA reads TGTGCCAGCAGCGTAGACGATAGCAGCCTCTACGAGCAGTACTTC. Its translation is CASSVDDSSLYEQYF.

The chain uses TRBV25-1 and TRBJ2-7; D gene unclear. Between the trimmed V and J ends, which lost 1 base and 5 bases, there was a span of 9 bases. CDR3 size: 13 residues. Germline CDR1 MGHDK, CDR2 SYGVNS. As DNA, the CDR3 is TGTGCCAGCAGTGAATCCTTCAGTGACGAGCAGTACTTC. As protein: CASSESFSDEQYF.

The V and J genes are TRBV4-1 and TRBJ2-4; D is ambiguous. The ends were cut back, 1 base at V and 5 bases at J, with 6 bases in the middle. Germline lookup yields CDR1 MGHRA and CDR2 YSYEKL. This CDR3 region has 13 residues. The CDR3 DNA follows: TGCGCCAGCAGCCAAGGGCCAGAAAACATTCAGTACTTC. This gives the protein CASSQGPENIQYF.

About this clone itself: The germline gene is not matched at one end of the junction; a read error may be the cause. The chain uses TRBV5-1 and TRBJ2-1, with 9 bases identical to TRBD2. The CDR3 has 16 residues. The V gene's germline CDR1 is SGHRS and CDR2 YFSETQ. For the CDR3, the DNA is TGCGCCAACAGCTTGGTGGGACTAGCAGGTGAAAATGAGCAGTTCTTC. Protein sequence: CANSLVGLAGENEQFF.

The chain's CDR3 is CASRGPGTGNNGYTF. CDR3 in DNA: TGTGCCAGCAGAGGACCCGGGACAGGGAATAATGGCTACACCTTC. The chain employs TRBV27 and TRBJ1-2; 9 bases line up with TRBD1. The J segment lost 6 bases and the V segment lost 6 bases, leaving 11 bases of the junction unmatched. CDR3 length: 15 amino acids. In germline, CDR1 is MNHEY, CDR2 SMNVEV (reference sequence).

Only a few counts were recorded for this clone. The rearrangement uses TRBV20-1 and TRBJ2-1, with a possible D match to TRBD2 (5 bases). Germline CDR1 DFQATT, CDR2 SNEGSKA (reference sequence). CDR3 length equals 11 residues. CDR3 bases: TGCACCACGGGGACCTACAATGAGCAGTTCTTC. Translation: CTTGTYNEQFF.

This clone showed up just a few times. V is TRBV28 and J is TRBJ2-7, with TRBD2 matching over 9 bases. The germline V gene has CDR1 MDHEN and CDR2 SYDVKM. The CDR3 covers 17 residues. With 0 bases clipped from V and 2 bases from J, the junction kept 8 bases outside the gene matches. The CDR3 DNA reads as TGTGCCAGCAGTTTATGGCCTAGCGGGACCTCAACCTACGAGCAGTACTTC. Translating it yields CASSLWPSGTSTYEQYF.

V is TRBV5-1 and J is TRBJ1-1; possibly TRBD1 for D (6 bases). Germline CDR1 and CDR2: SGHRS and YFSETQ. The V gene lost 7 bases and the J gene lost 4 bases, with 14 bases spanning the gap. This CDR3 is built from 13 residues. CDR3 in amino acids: CASQSAGATEAFF. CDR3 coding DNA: TGCGCCAGCCAATCCGCGGGGGCCACTGAAGCTTTCTTT.

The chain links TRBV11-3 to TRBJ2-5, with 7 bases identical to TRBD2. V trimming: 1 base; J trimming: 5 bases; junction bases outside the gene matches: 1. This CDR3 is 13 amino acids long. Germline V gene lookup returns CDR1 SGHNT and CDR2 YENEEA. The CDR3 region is CASSLAGGETQYF. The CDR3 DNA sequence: TGTGCCAGCAGCTTAGCGGGAGGTGAGACCCAGTACTTC.

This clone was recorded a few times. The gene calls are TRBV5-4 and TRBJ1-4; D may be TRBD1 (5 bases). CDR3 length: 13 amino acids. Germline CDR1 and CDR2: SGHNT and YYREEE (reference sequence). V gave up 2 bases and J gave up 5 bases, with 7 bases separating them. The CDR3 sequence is CASSFKGNEKLFF. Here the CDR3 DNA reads TGTGCCAGCAGCTTTAAGGGGAATGAAAAACTGTTTTTT.

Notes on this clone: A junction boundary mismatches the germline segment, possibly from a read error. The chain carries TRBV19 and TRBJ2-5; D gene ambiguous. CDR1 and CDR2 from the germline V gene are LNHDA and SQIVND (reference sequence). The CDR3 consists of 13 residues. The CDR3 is CASSISSQEAQYF. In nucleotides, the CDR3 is TGTGCCAGTAGTATTAGTTCCCAAGAGGCCCAGTACTTC.

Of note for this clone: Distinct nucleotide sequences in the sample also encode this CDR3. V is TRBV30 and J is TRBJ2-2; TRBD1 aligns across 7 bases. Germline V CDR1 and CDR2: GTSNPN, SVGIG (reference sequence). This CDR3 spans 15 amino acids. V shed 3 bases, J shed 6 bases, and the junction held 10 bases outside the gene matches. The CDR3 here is CAWRPRGSLAGELFF. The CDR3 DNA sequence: TGTGCCTGGAGGCCCAGGGGGAGTTTGGCCGGGGAGCTGTTTTTT.

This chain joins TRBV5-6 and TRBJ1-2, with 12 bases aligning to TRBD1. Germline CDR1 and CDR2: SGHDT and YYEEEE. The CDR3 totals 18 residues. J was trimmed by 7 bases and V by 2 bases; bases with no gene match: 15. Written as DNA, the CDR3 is TGTGCCAGCAGCTTCTCCGGGACAGGGGGCTTTTATTTTAGTGGCTACACCTTC. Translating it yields CASSFSGTGGFYFSGYTF.

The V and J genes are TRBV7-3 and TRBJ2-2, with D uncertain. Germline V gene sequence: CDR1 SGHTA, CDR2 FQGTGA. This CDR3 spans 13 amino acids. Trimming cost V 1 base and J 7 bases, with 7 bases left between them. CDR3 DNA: TGTGCCAGCAGCTTAAACTTGGTCGGGGAGCTGTTTTTT. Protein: CASSLNLVGELFF.

CDR3 bases: TGTGCCAGCAGTTCCGGACTACCCGAGCAGTACTTC. Amino acid sequence: CASSSGLPEQYF. This chain uses TRBV27 with TRBJ2-7; possible D gene TRBD2, 6 bases. Germline values: CDR1 MNHEY, CDR2 SMNVEV (reference sequence). The CDR3 has 12 amino acids. V lost 4 bases and J 6 bases, leaving 10 bases between the germline ends.

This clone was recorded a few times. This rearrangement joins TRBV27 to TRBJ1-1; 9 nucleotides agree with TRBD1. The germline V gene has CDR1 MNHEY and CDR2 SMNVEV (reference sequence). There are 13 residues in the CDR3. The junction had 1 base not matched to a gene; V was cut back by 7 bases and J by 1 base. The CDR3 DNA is TGTGCCAGCAAACAGGGGGCGAACACTGAAGCTTTCTTT. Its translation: CASKQGANTEAFF.